This T cell receptor beta chain was sequenced for a study of CXCR3-negative and CXCR3-positive naive CD8 T cells. Study observations and caveats: Naive cells positive for CXCR3 carried more hydrophobic TRB CDR3s than CXCR3-negative ones.

Each CD8+ T cell subset was sorted in triplicate, a few hundred thousand cells each. Naive cells were sorted as CD45RO-, CCR7+, CD27+ and CD95-. A word on this clonotype: Its specificity is unknown.

The CDR3 is 17 amino acids. The germline gives CDR1 SEHNR, CDR2 FQNEAQ (reference sequence). The TRB libraries of cDNA were built by UMI-labeled 5' RACE. For each CDR3 protein, TCRdb gives one entry from its re-call of the 5' RACE reads, without DNA. The sample table includes 85,000 to 130,000 distinct CDR3 sequences. The receptor's source is a human donor in good health. Some clones in this sample may be carry-over from other donors' samples. Sequencing was performed on naive CXCR3+ CD8+ T cells from blood. Subset of the sample: CD45RO-CCR7+CD27+CD95- naive CD8+ T cells expressing CXCR3 (TNR3+). J is TRBJ2-1 and V is TRBV7-9. CDR3 residues: CASSSGSLAGLYNEQFF.